Only a few counts were recorded for the clone carrying this T cell receptor beta chain. What it binds is not known. Mismatch with germline at one junction end may stem from a read error. This specimen belongs to a study of glioma-infiltrating T cells. Germline V gene data show CDR1 as MDHEN and CDR2 as SYDVKM. The CDR3 consists of 13 residues. Amplification of TCR alpha and beta CDR3 regions from RNA used iRepertoire nested multiplex PCR. Tissue mRNA or PBMC total RNA, roughly 95-400 ng, went into one-step reverse transcription and amplification. A single record per CDR3 protein comes from TCRdb applying MiXCR to the multiplex PCR reads. The table records some 110,000 distinct CDR3 sequences, approximately 25% of them present only once. Study observations and caveats: Above-expected tissue-blood divergence occurred in all gliomas, most in low-grade ones. CDR3 overlap between tissue and blood was very small.

The sequence was collected from a human donor with low-grade glioma or glioblastoma, undergoing nonglioma brain surgery, or in good health (not recorded which). The J gene is TRBJ1-1, the V gene TRBV28; 9 nucleotides match TRBD1. The sample was glioma tissue, nonneoplastic brain tissue, or PBMCs (not recorded which). Here the CDR3 reads CASREQGAAEAFF. As DNA, the CDR3 is TGTGCCAGCAGGGAACAGGGGGCGGCTGAGGCTTTCTTT.